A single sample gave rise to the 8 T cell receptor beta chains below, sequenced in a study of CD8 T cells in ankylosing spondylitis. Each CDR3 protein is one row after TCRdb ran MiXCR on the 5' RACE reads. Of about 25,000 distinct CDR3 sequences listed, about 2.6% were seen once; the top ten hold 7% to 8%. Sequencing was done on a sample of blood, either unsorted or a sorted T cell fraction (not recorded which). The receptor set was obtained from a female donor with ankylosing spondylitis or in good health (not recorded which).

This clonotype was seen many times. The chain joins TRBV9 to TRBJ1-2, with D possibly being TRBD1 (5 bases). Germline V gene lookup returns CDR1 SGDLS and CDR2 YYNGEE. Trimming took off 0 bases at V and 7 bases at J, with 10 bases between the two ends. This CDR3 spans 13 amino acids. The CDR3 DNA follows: TGTGCCAGCAGCGTAGAAAGGGGAGGTGGCTACACCTTC. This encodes CASSVERGGGYTF.

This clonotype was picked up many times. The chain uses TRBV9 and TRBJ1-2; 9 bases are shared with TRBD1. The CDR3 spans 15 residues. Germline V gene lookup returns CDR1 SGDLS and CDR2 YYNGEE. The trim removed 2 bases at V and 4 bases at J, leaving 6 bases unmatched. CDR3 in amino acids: CASSVKDRGFYGYTF. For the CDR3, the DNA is TGTGCCAGCAGCGTGAAGGACAGGGGTTTCTATGGCTACACCTTC.

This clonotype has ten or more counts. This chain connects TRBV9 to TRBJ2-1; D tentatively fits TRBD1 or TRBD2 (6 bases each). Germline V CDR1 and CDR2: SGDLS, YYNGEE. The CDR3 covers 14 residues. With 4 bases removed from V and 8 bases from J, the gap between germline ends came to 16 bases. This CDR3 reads CASSPGVGGHEQFF. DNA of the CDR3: TGTGCCAGCAGCCCCGGTGTCGGGGGCCATGAGCAGTTCTTC. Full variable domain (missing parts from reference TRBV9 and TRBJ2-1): DSGVTQTPKHLITATGQRVTLRCSPRSGDLSVYWYQQSLDQGLQFLIQYYNGEERAKGNILERFSAQQFPDLHSELNLSSLELGDSALYFCASSPGVGGHEQFFGPGTRLTVL.

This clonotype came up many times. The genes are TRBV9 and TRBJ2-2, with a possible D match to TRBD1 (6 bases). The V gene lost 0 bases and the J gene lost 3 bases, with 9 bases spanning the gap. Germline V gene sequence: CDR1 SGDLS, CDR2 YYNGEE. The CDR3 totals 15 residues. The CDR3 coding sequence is TGTGCCAGCAGCGTAGGACACAGGGACACCGGGGAGCTGTTTTTT. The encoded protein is CASSVGHRDTGELFF.

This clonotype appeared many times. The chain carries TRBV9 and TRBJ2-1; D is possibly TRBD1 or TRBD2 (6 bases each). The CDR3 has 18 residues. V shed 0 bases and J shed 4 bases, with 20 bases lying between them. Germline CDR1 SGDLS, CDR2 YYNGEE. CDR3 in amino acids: CASSVAALVGGQYNEQFF. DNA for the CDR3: TGTGCCAGCAGCGTAGCAGCACTAGTAGGGGGGCAATACAATGAGCAGTTCTTC.

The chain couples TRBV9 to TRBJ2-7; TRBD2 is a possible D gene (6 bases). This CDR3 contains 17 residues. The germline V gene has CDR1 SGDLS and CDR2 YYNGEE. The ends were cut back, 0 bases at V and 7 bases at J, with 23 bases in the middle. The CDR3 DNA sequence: TGTGCCAGCAGCGTAGAATCGGGCGGCGGGATACGGGGAGAGCAGTACTTC. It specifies CASSVESGGGIRGEQYF.

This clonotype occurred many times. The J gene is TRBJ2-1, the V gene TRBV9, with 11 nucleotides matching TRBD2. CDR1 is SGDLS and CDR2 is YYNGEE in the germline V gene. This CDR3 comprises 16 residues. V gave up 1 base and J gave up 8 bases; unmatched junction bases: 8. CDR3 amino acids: CASSVQASGGRDEQFF. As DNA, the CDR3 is TGTGCCAGCAGCGTACAGGCTAGCGGGGGGAGGGATGAGCAGTTCTTC.

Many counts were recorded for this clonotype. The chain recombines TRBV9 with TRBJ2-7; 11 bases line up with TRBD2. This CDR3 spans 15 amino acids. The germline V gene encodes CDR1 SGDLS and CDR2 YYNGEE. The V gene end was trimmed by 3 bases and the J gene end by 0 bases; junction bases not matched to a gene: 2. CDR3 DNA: TGTGCCAGCAGCGAGGGACTAGCGGTCTCCTACGAGCAGTACTTC. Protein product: CASSEGLAVSYEQYF. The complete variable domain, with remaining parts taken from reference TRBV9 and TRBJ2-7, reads DSGVTQTPKHLITATGQRVTLRCSPRSGDLSVYWYQQSLDQGLQFLIQYYNGEERAKGNILERFSAQQFPDLHSELNLSSLELGDSALYFCASSEGLAVSYEQYFGPGTRLTVT.